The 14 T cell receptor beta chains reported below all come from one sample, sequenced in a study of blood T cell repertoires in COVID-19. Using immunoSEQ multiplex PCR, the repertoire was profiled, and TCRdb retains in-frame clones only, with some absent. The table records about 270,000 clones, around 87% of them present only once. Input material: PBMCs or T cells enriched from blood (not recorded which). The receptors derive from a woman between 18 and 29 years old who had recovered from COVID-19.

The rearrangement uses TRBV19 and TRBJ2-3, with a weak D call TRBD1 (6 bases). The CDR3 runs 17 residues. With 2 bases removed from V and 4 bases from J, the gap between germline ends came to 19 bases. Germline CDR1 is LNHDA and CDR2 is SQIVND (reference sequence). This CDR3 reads CASSIRVGATLADTQYF. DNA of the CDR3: TGTGCCAGTAGTATACGGGTGGGGGCAACCTTGGCAGATACGCAGTATTTT.

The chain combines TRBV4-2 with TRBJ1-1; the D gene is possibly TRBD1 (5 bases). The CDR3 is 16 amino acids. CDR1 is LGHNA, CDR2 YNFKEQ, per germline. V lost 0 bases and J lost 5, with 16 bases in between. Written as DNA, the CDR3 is TGTGCCAGCAGCCAAGATTTTGTCAGGGTGGAGACTGAAGCTTTCTTT. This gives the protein CASSQDFVRVETEAFF.

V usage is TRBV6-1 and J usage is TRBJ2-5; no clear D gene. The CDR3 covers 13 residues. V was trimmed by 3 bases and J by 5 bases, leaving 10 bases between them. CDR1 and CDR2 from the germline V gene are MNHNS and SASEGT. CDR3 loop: CASSEGLRETQYF. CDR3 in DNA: TGTGCCAGCAGTGAGGGCCTTAGGGAGACCCAGTACTTC.

CDR3 nucleotide sequence: TGTGCCAGCACCAGGAAGGGGGGGAGCGCAGATACGCAGTATTTT. Its translation: CASTRKGGSADTQYF. V and J are TRBV6-5 and TRBJ2-3, with D tentatively TRBD2 (7 bases). The germline V and J ends were trimmed by 7 bases and 4 bases, with 18 bases remaining between them. CDR3 size: 15 residues. Germline V gene data show CDR1 as MNHEY and CDR2 as SVGAGI.

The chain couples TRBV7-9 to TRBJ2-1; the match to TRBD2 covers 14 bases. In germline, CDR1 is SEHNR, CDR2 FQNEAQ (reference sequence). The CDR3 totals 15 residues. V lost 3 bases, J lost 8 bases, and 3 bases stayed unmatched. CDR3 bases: TGTGCCAGCAGCTTTGAGACTAGCGGGGGGGATGAGCAGTTCTTC. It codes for CASSFETSGGDEQFF.

The CDR3 protein is CASSLVGGLGSGANVLTF. The CDR3 bases are TGTGCCAGCAGCTTAGTCGGAGGGTTGGGCTCTGGGGCCAACGTCCTGACTTTC. The chain recombines TRBV7-6 with TRBJ2-6; D possibly corresponds to TRBD2 (6 bases). The CDR3 is 18 residues long. Germline lookup yields CDR1 SGHVS and CDR2 FNYEAQ. Trimming stripped 1 base from V and 0 bases from J, with 13 bases between.

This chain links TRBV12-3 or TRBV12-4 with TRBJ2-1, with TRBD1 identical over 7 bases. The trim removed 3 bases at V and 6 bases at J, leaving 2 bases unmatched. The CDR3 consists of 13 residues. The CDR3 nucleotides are TGTGCCAGCAGTTTGAACAGGGGCAATGAGCAGTTCTTC. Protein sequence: CASSLNRGNEQFF.

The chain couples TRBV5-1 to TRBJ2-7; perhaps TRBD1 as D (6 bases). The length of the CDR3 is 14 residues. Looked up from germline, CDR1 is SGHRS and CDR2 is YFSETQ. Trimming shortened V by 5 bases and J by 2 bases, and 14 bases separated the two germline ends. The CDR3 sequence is CASRDSLQTYEQYF. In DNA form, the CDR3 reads TGCGCCAGCAGGGACAGTCTACAAACCTACGAGCAGTACTTC.

The CDR3 bases are TGTGCCATCAGTGAGCGGGAGGGCATGCAGTTCTTC. This translates into CAISEREGMQFF. The chain uses TRBV10-3 and TRBJ2-1; 8 bases agree with TRBD2. CDR3 length equals 12 residues. Germline lookup yields CDR1 ENHRY and CDR2 SYGVKD. J was trimmed by 12 bases and V by 2 bases; bases with no gene match: 3.

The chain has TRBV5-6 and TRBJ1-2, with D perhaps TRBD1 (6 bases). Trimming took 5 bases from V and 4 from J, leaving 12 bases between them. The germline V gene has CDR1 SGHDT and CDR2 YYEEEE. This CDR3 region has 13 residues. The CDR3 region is CASSQDRSYGYTF. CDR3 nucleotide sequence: TGTGCCAGCAGTCAGGACAGATCCTATGGCTACACCTTC.

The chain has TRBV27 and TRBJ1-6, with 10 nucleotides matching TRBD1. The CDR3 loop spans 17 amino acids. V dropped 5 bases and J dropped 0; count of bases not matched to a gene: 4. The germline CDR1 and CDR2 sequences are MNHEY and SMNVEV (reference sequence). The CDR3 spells CASSPRTGGSYNSPLHF. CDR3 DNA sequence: TGTGCCAGCAGTCCCCGGACAGGGGGCTCCTATAATTCACCCCTCCACTTT.

The CDR3 region is CASSQDYRENEKLFF. CDR3 in DNA: TGCGCCAGCAGCCAAGATTATCGGGAGAATGAAAAACTGTTTTTT. The V and J genes are TRBV4-1 and TRBJ1-4; D gene unclear. The ends were cut back, 0 bases at V and 5 bases at J, with 10 bases in the middle. Germline CDR1 MGHRA, CDR2 YSYEKL. This CDR3 is built from 15 residues.

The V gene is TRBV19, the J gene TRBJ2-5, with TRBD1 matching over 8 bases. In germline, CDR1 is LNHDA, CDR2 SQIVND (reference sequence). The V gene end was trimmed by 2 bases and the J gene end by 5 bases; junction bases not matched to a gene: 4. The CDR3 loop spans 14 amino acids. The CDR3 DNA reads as TGTGCCAGTAGTATACAGGGGGCGCGGGAGACCCAGTACTTC. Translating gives CASSIQGARETQYF.

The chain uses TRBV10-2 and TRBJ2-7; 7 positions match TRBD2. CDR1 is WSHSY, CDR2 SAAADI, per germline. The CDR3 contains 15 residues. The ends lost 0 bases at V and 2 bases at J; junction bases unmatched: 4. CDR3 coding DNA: TGCGCCAGCAGTGAGTCGCCTAGCGGAACCTACGAGCAGTACTTC. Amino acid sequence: CASSESPSGTYEQYF.